The 4 T cell receptor beta chains below were found in one sample sequenced in a study of blood T cell repertoires in COVID-19. The data were produced by immunoSEQ multiplex PCR, yet TCRdb's version contains in-frame clones alone and is incomplete. The sample lists approximately 210,000 clones; about 83% were seen once. Sequencing used peripheral blood. The receptor set was obtained from a woman in her fifties or sixties with active or convalescent COVID-19.

This clone occurred once. V and J are TRBV7-9 and TRBJ2-5; 7 bases match TRBD1. The CDR3 loop spans 14 amino acids. Germline CDR1 reads SEHNR; CDR2 reads FQNEAQ (reference sequence). With V trimmed by 5 bases and J by 4 bases, 7 bases remained unmatched. The CDR3 coding sequence is TGTGCCAGCAGCCTCGACAGGGTACGAGAGACCCAGTACTTC. Translation gives CASSLDRVRETQYF. The variable domain in full, completed from reference TRBV7-9 and TRBJ2-5, reads DTGVSQNPRHKITKRGQNVTFRCDPISEHNRLYWYRQTLGQGPEFLTYFQNEAQLEKSRLLSDRFSAERPKGSFSTLEIQRTEQGDSAMYLCASSLDRVRETQYFGPGTRLLVL.

This chain links TRBV24-1 with TRBJ2-5, with D perhaps TRBD1 (6 bases). The CDR3 extends over 15 amino acids. CDR1 and CDR2 from the germline V gene are KGHDR and SFDVKD. Trimming pared 3 bases from V and 4 bases from J, leaving 14 bases between. The CDR3 spells CATSDALDRGETQYF. The CDR3 DNA is TGTGCCACCAGTGATGCCCTGGACAGAGGAGAGACCCAGTACTTC.

CDR3 DNA sequence: TGTGCCACCAGTGATTGGGGGGGGCGCGTCACCGGGGAGCTGTTTTTT. Protein: CATSDWGGRVTGELFF. The chain employs TRBV24-1 and TRBJ2-2; D perhaps matches TRBD2 (7 bases). V gave up 2 bases and J gave up 4 bases, with 13 bases separating them. CDR1 is KGHDR, CDR2 SFDVKD, per germline. The CDR3 totals 16 residues.

This chain joins TRBV5-6 and TRBJ2-7; D remains unclear. Germline V gene data show CDR1 as SGHDT and CDR2 as YYEEEE. This CDR3 spans 15 amino acids. V was pared by 1 base and J by 2 bases, with 13 bases between. The CDR3 loop is CASSLLQVHTYEQYV. CDR3 DNA sequence: TGTGCCAGCAGCTTGCTCCAGGTCCACACCTACGAGCAGTACGTC.